This TCR beta chain stems from a study of T cell responses to AZD1222 COVID-19 vaccine. Method: immunoSEQ multiplex PCR; TCRdb's copy keeps in-frame clones and lacks some. The sample gives roughly 170,000 clones, 93% of which show up once; approximately 1% is in the top ten. The V and J ends lost 3 bases and 8 bases, in that order; junction bases with no gene match: 5. Germline CDR1 is MNHEY and CDR2 is SMNVEV (reference sequence). The CDR3 is 14 residues long. Worth noting for this clone: Its antigen is undetermined.

Study-level results: It was only a handful of AZD1222 recipients who were seropositive at baseline. Repertoires were obtained solely post-peak T cell response. Targets within unmutated variant regions were reportedly found for nearly half of spike-specific TCRs. Spike-specific TCR breadth and depth were elevated following two AZD1222 doses.

The material sequenced was peripheral blood, taken on day 0 of AZD1222 vaccination. This clonotype originated in an adult in good health. This rearrangement joins TRBV27 to TRBJ1-2, with TRBD1 matching 11 bases. Here the CDR3 reads CASSLDRGLRGYTF. The CDR3 nucleotides are TGTGCCAGCAGTTTGGACAGGGGGCTAAGAGGCTACACCTTC.